The present T cell receptor beta chain was sequenced within a study of blood T cell repertoires in COVID-19. At the level of the study: From T cells, B-cell-depleted T cells, or PBMCs came the material, which was cDNA or gDNA.

The table came from immunoSEQ multiplex PCR; TCRdb's copy has only in-frame clones and leaves some out. The sample has some 150,000 clones, approximately 80% seen once. The length of the CDR3 is 13 residues. Per the germline V gene, CDR1 is MNHEY and CDR2 is SVGAGI. J gave up 12 bases and V 5 bases, and 7 bases lay outside the gene matches. This clonotype was sampled from an elderly woman in a cohort sampled during active or convalescent COVID-19. The sequenced material came from peripheral blood. This chain connects TRBV6-5 to TRBJ2-1; 10 bases fit TRBD1. CDR3 residues: CASSKLTGGGQFF. The CDR3 DNA reads TGTGCCAGCAGTAAGCTGACAGGGGGCGGGCAGTTCTTC.